This T cell receptor beta chain is from a study of T cell responses to AZD1222 COVID-19 vaccine (dated by TCRdb to about 2021). In terms of the full investigation: A total of approximately 250 trial participants underwent TCR sequencing, of whom about 210 had received two doses of AZD1222 and about 26 had received two doses of the MenACWY control vaccine. Trial participants were enrolled by age into 18-55, 56-69 and 70-plus year subgroups, with 148, 28 and 57 TCR-sequenced participants respectively.

The investigation overall reported the following: Conclusions about previously exposed vaccinees were limited because only a handful of AZD1222 recipients were SARS-CoV-2 seropositive at baseline. Because no samples from the day 14 peak response were available, repertoires could be characterized only after the peak T cell response. The 56-69-year group was small, and its depth increase did not reach significance, likely because of low power. Participants were mostly white British, with more females than males. The authors suggested clonal diversity may have been underestimated. The vaccine-associated CD4 TCRs covered the entire spike protein, and the dominant responses fell in regions 160-218 and 743-854. Epitopes outside the regions mutated in the B.1.351 and B.1.1.7 variants were reportedly recognized by nearly half of the unique spike-specific TCRs. After two AZD1222 doses, both the breadth and the depth of spike-specific TCRs were significantly higher than at day 0 and than in MenACWY recipients.

The CDR3 measures 13 amino acids from cysteine to phenylalanine. This entry keeps only the CDR3 DNA: 39 bases, framed from base 1. V is reduced by 5 bases and J by 9 bases, leaving a spacing of 11 bases between them. In light of the paper, this sample's time point label describes: sample from adult after SARS-CoV-2 infection, after symptom onset. A couple of convalescent COVID-19 patients, sampled after symptom onset from adults with prior SARS-CoV-2 infection, were also TCR-sequenced for comparison. As to this clone: Its cognate antigen has yet to be identified. Per-base quality was not reported, and no clone a single base away is much larger than it.

The CDR3 regions of human TCRbeta chains were subjected to immunosequencing. Under the source paper's analysis protocol: TCRs in the repertoires were matched against a reference library of SARS-CoV-2-specific TCRs that had been generated with the MIRA antigen-specificity platform. Breadth was defined as the fraction of unique TCRs that were SARS-CoV-2-associated. Depth was defined as the fraction of total T cells that were SARS-CoV-2-associated. Each spike-specific TCR was assigned to its reactive spike region and to a CD4 or CD8 class using the MIRA data. Log10-transformed breadth and depth values were compared by one-way ANOVA with Sidak's multiple comparisons tests. This immuneACCESS table, as held by TCRdb, lists in-frame sequences with V and J called but not all clones. Of the missing ones, under half trace to an unresolved V gene in checked studies; the others have no known cause. That table supplies the V and J calls and clone size; D and trimming were determined from the DNA. This sample is represented by about 150,000 clones; more than 85% of them were singletons. 6.9% of the sample rests with the top ten.

The sequence was collected from an adult who had recovered from COVID-19. The sequence joins TRBV12-3 or TRBV12-4 to TRBJ1-6; no D segment can be confidently identified. Material: peripheral blood, obtained after recovery from COVID-19. CDR3 protein: CASSPRVSSPLHF. Here is the DNA: TGTGCCAGCAGTCCGAGAGTGAGTTCACCCCTCCACTTT.